What follows are 28 T cell receptor beta chains derived from one specimen sequenced in a study of blood T cells in healthy people across ages. Primers used in a second PCR of about 6 to 12 cycles were a sample-barcoded 5' primer and a J-beta primer mix. Each CDR3 protein is one row after TCRdb ran MiXCR on the 5' RACE reads. Of 650,000 to 800,000 distinct CDR3 sequences detected, approximately 44% appear once; the ten largest clones hold roughly a fifth. Sequenced material: blood. These receptors all stem from a man aged 55 to 69 in good health.

This clonotype has only one observation. The CDR3 protein is CASSTSEKLFF. Here the CDR3 DNA reads TGTGCCAGCAGTACCTCTGAAAAACTGTTTTTT. The rearrangement uses TRBV12-3 or TRBV12-4 and TRBJ1-4, with D hard to call. The V and J ends lost 5 bases and 7 bases respectively, with 5 bases between them. The CDR3 sequence is 11 residues long.

This sequence joins TRBV12-3 or TRBV12-4 and TRBJ2-1, with D uncertain. This CDR3 contains 12 residues. V shed 6 bases and J shed 9 bases, with 12 bases lying between them. The CDR3, as DNA: TGTGCCAGCAGCCATCCACTGGGTGAGCAGTTCTTC. It yields the protein CASSHPLGEQFF.

V usage is TRBV7-2 and J usage is TRBJ2-6, with a possible D match to TRBD2 (5 bases). Trimming shortened V by 5 bases and J by 4 bases, and 12 bases separated the two germline ends. Germline assignment: CDR1 SGHTA and CDR2 FQGNSA. The CDR3 spans 15 residues. The DNA of the CDR3 is TGTGCCAGCAGCCTAAAGTCGGGGGGGGCCAACGTCCTGACTTTC. Translation: CASSLKSGGANVLTF.

This clonotype has just a few counts. This rearrangement joins TRBV4-3 to TRBJ2-7; 12 bases align to TRBD2. After removal of 0 bases from V and 6 bases from J, the junction contained 3 bases not matched to a gene. The CDR3 covers 15 residues. In germline, CDR1 is LGHNA, CDR2 YSLEER. Written as DNA, the CDR3 is TGCGCCAGCAGCCAAGAGGGACTAGCGGGCCGCGAGCAGTACTTC. Amino acid sequence: CASSQEGLAGREQYF.

This chain links TRBV9 with TRBJ2-7, with 10 bases that match TRBD2. This CDR3 has 15 residues. Per germline, CDR1 SGDLS and CDR2 YYNGEE. V gave up 5 bases and J gave up 2 bases; unmatched junction bases: 7. The CDR3 is CASSPRLAGAYEQYF. The CDR3 DNA sequence: TGTGCCAGCAGTCCCCGGCTAGCGGGGGCCTACGAGCAGTACTTC.

The CDR3 DNA sequence: TGTGCCATTAATACCGGGACAAGACCCCGCGAGCAGTACTTC. It translates to CAINTGTRPREQYF. This sequence joins TRBV6-2 or TRBV6-3 and TRBJ2-5, with TRBD1 as a possible D gene (6 bases). The better agreement between TRBJ2-7 and the DNA end casts doubt on the J call. Germline V gene data show CDR1 as MNHEY and CDR2 as SVGEGT. The CDR3 totals 14 residues.

This clonotype was observed a handful of times. The V and J genes are TRBV5-6 and TRBJ1-2; 9 nucleotides match TRBD1. The V gene's germline CDR1 is SGHDT and CDR2 YYEEEE. CDR3 size: 14 residues. Trimming removed 0 bases from V and 7 bases from J; junction bases left unmatched: 4. In DNA form, the CDR3 reads TGTGCCAGCAGCTTGGCCGGGACAGGGTCTGGCTACACCTTC. It yields the protein CASSLAGTGSGYTF.

The rearrangement links TRBV7-9 to TRBJ2-1, with D unresolved. There are 13 residues in the CDR3. The germline V and J ends were trimmed by 2 bases and 8 bases, with 10 bases remaining between them. CDR1 SEHNR and CDR2 FQNEAQ come from the germline V gene (reference sequence). CDR3 protein: CASSLSQLHEQFF. The CDR3 region has the DNA TGTGCCAGCAGCTTATCACAGCTCCATGAGCAGTTCTTC. The full variable domain, with the rest looked up from reference TRBV7-9 and TRBJ2-1, is DTGVSQNPRHKITKRGQNVTFRCDPISEHNRLYWYRQTLGQGPEFLTYFQNEAQLEKSRLLSDRFSAERPKGSFSTLEIQRTEQGDSAMYLCASSLSQLHEQFFGPGTRLTVL.

This chain joins TRBV25-1 and TRBJ2-7, with D unresolved. Trimming took off 4 bases at V and 5 bases at J, with 21 bases between the two ends. Looked up from germline, CDR1 is MGHDK and CDR2 is SYGVNS. The CDR3 loop spans 16 amino acids. The CDR3 coding sequence is TGTGCCAGCAGTGTTCTTTTTGGGGTGGCGTCGGACGAGCAGTACTTC. Translation gives CASSVLFGVASDEQYF.

This clonotype was observed a single time. CDR3 nucleotide sequence: TGCGCCAGCAGCACGGTAGGTGTTGGGCAAGGAGCTTTCTTT. It specifies CASSTVGVGQGAFF. V and J are TRBV5-1 and TRBJ1-1; unclear D gene. V shed 4 bases and J shed 10 bases, with 20 bases lying between them. This CDR3 has 14 residues. Germline assignment: CDR1 SGHRS and CDR2 YFSETQ.

J is TRBJ2-3 and V is TRBV29-1; no reliable D call. The CDR3 extends over 13 amino acids. V was shortened by 0 bases and J by 4 bases, with 8 bases between the two germline ends. CDR1 SQVTM and CDR2 ANQGSEA come from the germline V gene. The CDR3 protein is CSVEEPPADTQYF. Written as DNA, the CDR3 is TGCAGCGTTGAAGAGCCTCCGGCAGATACGCAGTATTTT.

This clonotype was seen more than once but under ten times. The V and J genes are TRBV7-2 and TRBJ2-5; 8 bases align to TRBD1. V was pared by 5 bases and J by 4 bases, with 12 bases of the junction left unmatched. Germline CDR1 and CDR2: SGHTA and FQGNSA. The CDR3 is made up of 16 amino acids. The CDR3 DNA reads TGTGCCAGCAGCGGTTTGACAGGGGTCATCGGAGAGACCCAGTACTTC. This translates into CASSGLTGVIGETQYF. Drawing the rest from reference TRBV7-2 and TRBJ2-5, the complete variable domain is GAGVSQSPSNKVTEKGKDVELRCDPISGHTALYWYRQSLGQGLEFLIYFQGNSAPDKSGLPSDRFSAERTGGSVSTLTIQRTQQEDSAVYLCASSGLTGVIGETQYFGPGTRLLVL.

This clonotype was picked up a small number of times. This sequence joins TRBV3-1 and TRBJ2-2; the match to TRBD2 covers 8 bases. Losses at the gene ends were 3 bases for V and 0 bases for J; bases not matched to a gene: 6. This CDR3 has 17 residues. Germline lookup yields CDR1 LGHDT and CDR2 YNNKEL (reference sequence). Here the CDR3 DNA reads TGTGCCAGCAGCCAGAAGAGGGGACTAGCGAACACCGGGGAGCTGTTTTTT. It specifies CASSQKRGLANTGELFF.

With regard to this clonotype: One junction end does not reproduce the germline sequence, and a read error may be involved. The chain couples TRBV7-2 to TRBJ1-2; TRBD1 aligns across 8 bases. The CDR3 loop spans 15 amino acids. Looked up from germline, CDR1 is SGHTA and CDR2 is FQGNSA. The CDR3: CAGSLDRGTNYGYTF. The CDR3 DNA reads TGTGCCGGCAGCCTAGACAGGGGCACTAACTATGGCTACACCTTC.

The chain joins TRBV2 to TRBJ1-2; 10 nucleotides line up with TRBD1. This CDR3 spans 14 amino acids. The germline CDR1 and CDR2 sequences are SNHLY and FYNNEI. The V segment lost 6 bases and the J segment 1 base; nucleotides outside the gene matches: 2. The CDR3 spells CASSGTGDNYGYTF. CDR3 nucleotides: TGTGCCAGCAGCGGGACAGGGGATAACTATGGCTACACCTTC.

The chain has TRBV7-2 and TRBJ1-2; 7 bases are shared with TRBD1. Germline values: CDR1 SGHTA, CDR2 FQGNSA. CDR3 length: 14 residues. Trimming removed 5 bases from V and 5 bases from J; junction bases left unmatched: 8. The chain's CDR3 is CASSPRQGWYGYTF. The CDR3 nucleotides read TGTGCCAGCAGCCCTAGACAGGGTTGGTATGGCTACACCTTC.

J is TRBJ2-7 and V is TRBV29-1, with TRBD1 identical over 7 bases. V dropped 4 bases and J dropped 3; count of bases not matched to a gene: 6. CDR1 and CDR2 (germline): SQVTM, ANQGSEA. The CDR3 has 13 residues. CDR3 region: CSVAGGAYYEQYF. The CDR3 DNA follows: TGCAGCGTTGCAGGGGGAGCGTACTACGAGCAGTACTTC.

This chain uses TRBV6-1 with TRBJ2-3, with TRBD2 matching 15 bases. CDR3 size: 16 residues. V was clipped by 6 bases and J by 4 bases; unmatched bases: 5. CDR1 MNHNS and CDR2 SASEGT come from the germline V gene. The CDR3 DNA sequence: TGTGCCAGCAGGATTCGGACTAGCGGGGGGGCAGATACGCAGTATTTT. This gives the protein CASRIRTSGGADTQYF.

The chain is built from TRBV7-6 and TRBJ2-7, with 7 bases matching TRBD1. CDR3 length: 14 residues. With 5 bases clipped from V and 5 bases from J, the junction kept 9 bases outside the gene matches. The germline V gene has CDR1 SGHVS and CDR2 FNYEAQ. The CDR3 DNA is TGTGCCAGCAGCGCGACAGGGTCCTCTGACGAGCAGTACTTC. Protein sequence: CASSATGSSDEQYF.

The gene calls are TRBV5-5 and TRBJ2-1, with TRBD1 matching over 8 bases. The germline V gene encodes CDR1 SGHKS and CDR2 YYEKEE (reference sequence). V lost 4 bases to trimming and J lost 2 bases; unmatched junction nucleotides: 11. The CDR3 has 17 amino acids. The CDR3: CASSIGVGTGPYNEQFF. The CDR3 bases are TGTGCCAGCAGCATCGGCGTCGGGACAGGACCCTACAATGAGCAGTTCTTC. The full variable domain, in which reference TRBV5-5 and TRBJ2-1 provide the parts outside the CDR3, is DAGVTQSPTHLIKTRGQQVTLRCSPISGHKSVSWYQQVLGQGPQFIFQYYEKEERGRGNFPDRFSARQFPNYSSELNVNALLLGDSALYLCASSIGVGTGPYNEQFFGPGTRLTVL.

This clonotype was counted only a few times. The V and J genes are TRBV6-5 and TRBJ2-3; the D is unclear. CDR1 is MNHEY and CDR2 is SVGAGI in the germline V gene. The CDR3 has 15 amino acids. Between the trimmed V and J ends, which lost 5 bases and 0 bases, there was a span of 12 bases. The DNA of the CDR3 is TGTGCCAGCAGTATAGACGGTTCTAGCACAGATACGCAGTATTTT. Amino acids: CASSIDGSSTDTQYF.

The chain links TRBV11-3 to TRBJ2-1; no definite D call. V was clipped by 4 bases and J by 7 bases, with 20 bases between them. Germline V lookup: CDR1 SGHNT, CDR2 YENEEA. This CDR3 contains 16 residues. CDR3 in DNA: TGTGCCAGCAGCTCTCGCCATGGGTCCCTGGGGAATGAGCAGTTCTTC. Protein sequence: CASSSRHGSLGNEQFF. Supplemented by reference TRBV11-3 and TRBJ2-1, the full variable domain reads EAGVVQSPRYKIIEKKQPVAFWCNPISGHNTLYWYLQNLGQGPELLIRYENEEAVDDSQLPKDRFSAERLKGVDSTLKIQPAELGDSAVYLCASSSRHGSLGNEQFFGPGTRLTVL.

V usage is TRBV7-3 and J usage is TRBJ2-5, with a possible D match to TRBD2 (6 bases). This CDR3 has 13 amino acids. V gave up 5 bases and J gave up 11 bases, with 18 bases separating them. Germline CDR1 SGHTA, CDR2 FQGTGA. CDR3 in amino acids: CASSETGTGEQYF. The CDR3 bases are TGTGCCAGCAGCGAAACCGGGACGGGGGAGCAGTACTTC.

This clonotype was observed a few times. The genes are TRBV12-3 or TRBV12-4 and TRBJ1-6, with D possibly being TRBD1 (6 bases). The CDR3 totals 15 residues. V lost 6 bases to trimming and J lost 5 bases, with 14 bases between them. The CDR3 DNA sequence: TGTGCCAGCAGGCGAAAGGACAGCCATAATTCACCCCTCCACTTT. Residues: CASRRKDSHNSPLHF.

This clonotype was observed a handful of times. DNA for the CDR3: TGTGCCAGCAGTGGGCAGTCCCAAGAGACCCAGTACTTC. Amino acid sequence: CASSGQSQETQYF. The chain recombines TRBV6-1 with TRBJ2-5; D ambiguous. CDR3 length equals 13 residues. Germline loops: CDR1 MNHNS, CDR2 SASEGT. V was cut by 4 bases and J by 1 base, with 7 bases left in between.

V is TRBV12-3 or TRBV12-4 and J is TRBJ1-4; D is possibly TRBD1 (6 bases). Trimming left V 5 bases short and J 0 bases short, with 16 bases between. The CDR3 sequence is 17 residues long. This CDR3 is CASSPPGRGTTNEKLFF. CDR3 DNA sequence: TGTGCCAGCAGTCCCCCCGGCAGGGGTACAACTAATGAAAAACTGTTTTTT.

V usage is TRBV6-6 and J usage is TRBJ1-5; D possibly corresponds to TRBD1 (6 bases). V lost 7 bases and J 4 bases, leaving 17 bases between the germline ends. This CDR3 contains 15 residues. Germline V gene sequence: CDR1 MNHNY, CDR2 SVGAGI (reference sequence). CDR3 residues: CASTAGDRWNQPQHF. CDR3 nucleotide sequence: TGTGCCAGCACCGCGGGAGACAGGTGGAATCAGCCCCAGCATTTT.

This clonotype has just a few counts. This chain uses TRBV27 with TRBJ1-4; possible D gene TRBD1, 5 bases. Germline V gene lookup returns CDR1 MNHEY and CDR2 SMNVEV (reference sequence). This CDR3 has 12 amino acids. V was pared by 2 bases and J by 11 bases, with 9 bases between. Here the CDR3 reads CASSLNSGKLFF. CDR3 nucleotides: TGTGCCAGCAGTTTAAATTCAGGGAAACTGTTTTTT.